The clone carrying this T cell receptor (beta chain) was found a few times. Its cognate antigen is unknown. MiXCR was run by TCRdb on the RT-PCR reads, yielding one entry per CDR3 protein. The sample includes hundreds of thousands of distinct CDR3 sequences, approximately 7.6% of them seen just once. The entry originates in a study of response to subunit inactivated influenza vaccine. Germline V gene sequence: CDR1 DFQATT, CDR2 SNEGSKA (reference sequence). Trimming took off 2 bases at V and 4 bases at J, with 11 bases between the two ends. The CDR3 runs to 14 residues. Overall study findings and caveats: The authors suggested that every seasonal influenza vaccination recruits few new T cells.

Here the sequenced sample was PBMCs from blood, taken roughly 24 months after vaccination. This chain connects TRBV20-1 to TRBJ1-4; D ambiguous. The sequence was collected from a man in his fifties or sixties who received an inactivated influenza vaccine. CDR3 coding DNA: TGCAGTGCTAGAATGGGGTCCCTTAATGAAAAACTGTTTTTT. Its translation is CSARMGSLNEKLFF.